The TCR beta chain described here comes from a study of cytomegalovirus exposure and HLA in healthy donors. The germline V and J ends were trimmed by 1 base and 0 bases, with 12 bases remaining between them. CDR3 length: 16 residues. The germline gives CDR1 SGHAT, CDR2 FQNNGV. The study, taken as a whole, reports: Association of 16,951 TCR beta sequences with HLA alleles was found at 0.05 false discovery rate in a later analysis. Information on immune exposure was restricted to one variable (CMV serostatus). The listing of 150 to 200 TCR beta chains classed them as cytomegalovirus-associated. Links to common viral pathogens appeared, in a later analysis, for several of the most significant clusters.

The PCR contained 60 Vbeta and 13 Jbeta primers. Clones were sequenced by immunoSEQ multiplex PCR, and TCRdb holds only the in-frame ones, with some missing. Among 90,000 to 130,000 clones listed, approximately 70% were seen once. Turning to this clone: Its target is unknown.

Input material: PBMCs. The sequence came from a woman between 25 and 40 years old in good health and CMV-seronegative. The V gene is TRBV11-2, the J gene TRBJ2-5; a possible D gene is TRBD1 (6 bases). This CDR3 is CASSLGTAGYQETQYF. The CDR3, as DNA: TGTGCCAGCAGCTTAGGGACAGCCGGGTACCAAGAGACCCAGTACTTC.